The 12 T cell receptor beta chains listed next were all sequenced from one sample in a study of human T cells and chemical hapten exposure. Time point meaning: pre-sensitization, week 0. Treatment noted: therapeutic diphenylcyclopropenone sensitization with weekly scalp DPC. TCRdb re-called the RACE reads through MiXCR, storing one row per CDR3 protein. The repertoire has 300,000 to 450,000 distinct CDR3 sequences, 5% to 6.5% of them found once; the top ten carry around 2.6%. The specimen comprised whole blood, sampled in connection with sensitization to the hapten diphenylcyclopropenone (DPC). Receptors originate from a woman aged 45-65 years with alopecia areata. Some clones in this sample may be carry-over from other donors' samples.

V is TRBV21-1 and J is TRBJ1-3. TRBV21-1 is a pseudogene locus. The CDR3 runs to 15 residues. DNA of the CDR3: TGTGCCAGCAGCCCCAGCGGGGTTATGGGGAACACCATATATTTT. Translation: CASSPSGVMGNTIYF.

This clonotype appeared a few times. This chain connects TRBV29-1 to TRBJ1-1; possibly TRBD1 for D (5 bases). V lost 7 bases and J lost 1, with 10 bases in between. CDR1 is SQVTM and CDR2 is ANQGSEA in the germline V gene. The CDR3 has 12 amino acids. The CDR3 sequence is CSGGRQNTEAFF. The DNA of the CDR3 is TGCAGCGGGGGACGGCAGAACACTGAAGCTTTCTTT.

This clonotype has just a few counts. The V gene is TRBV5-1, the J gene TRBJ2-5, with D perhaps TRBD1 (6 bases). V lost 5 bases, J lost 2 bases, and 10 bases lay in between. The CDR3 is 13 residues long. CDR1 SGHRS and CDR2 YFSETQ come from the germline V gene. The CDR3 DNA reads as TGCGCCAGCAGGGACAGTCCTCAAGAGACCCAGTACTTC. As protein: CASRDSPQETQYF.

This clonotype was seen repeatedly, ten times or more. This sequence joins TRBV29-1 and TRBJ1-1; no clear D. CDR1 and CDR2 from the germline V gene are SQVTM and ANQGSEA. The CDR3 length is 12 residues. Trimming stripped 7 bases from V and 5 bases from J, with 14 bases between. CDR3 nucleotide sequence: TGCAGCGGCAAACTGACGAGGACTGAAGCTTTCTTT. As protein: CSGKLTRTEAFF.

V and J are TRBV21-1 and TRBJ1-5. TRBV21-1 is given as a pseudogene. The CDR3 sequence is 20 residues long. CDR3 residues: CASSKKKWEPTPYSNQPQHF. In DNA, the CDR3 is TGTGCCAGCAGCAAAAAGAAGTGGGAGCCGACACCATATAGCAATCAGCCCCAGCATTTT.

The chain employs TRBV4-1 and TRBJ2-3; 9 bases map to TRBD2. CDR1 is MGHRA and CDR2 is YSYEKL in the germline V gene. CDR3 length equals 20 residues. V trimming: 0 bases; J trimming: 3 bases; junction bases outside the gene matches: 16. The CDR3 bases are TGCGCCAGCAGCCAAGATCAGTGGCTTAAGGCTAGCGGGATTACAGATACGCAGTATTTT. Its translation is CASSQDQWLKASGITDTQYF.

To note about this clonotype: Compared with germline, one end of the junction differs, possibly owing to a read error. The gene calls are TRBV5-1 and TRBJ2-2; a possible D gene is TRBD2 (5 bases). Germline loops: CDR1 SGHRS, CDR2 YFSETQ. This CDR3 comprises 15 residues. CDR3 region: CASSLAYGSTGELLF. The CDR3 nucleotides read TGCGCCAGCAGCTTGGCCTACGGGTCCACCGGGGAGCTGTTATTT.

This clonotype appeared a few times. CDR3 in amino acids: CASSQDWRVGELFF. CDR3 coding DNA: TGTGCCAGCAGCCAAGATTGGAGGGTCGGGGAGCTGTTTTTT. This sequence joins TRBV3-1 and TRBJ2-2, with a weak D call TRBD2 (6 bases). The germline V and J ends were trimmed by 0 bases and 7 bases, with 9 bases remaining between them. CDR1 and CDR2 (germline): LGHDT, YNNKEL (reference sequence). CDR3 size: 14 residues. Supplemented by reference TRBV3-1 and TRBJ2-2, the full variable domain reads DTAVSQTPKYLVTQMGNDKSIKCEQNLGHDTMYWYKQDSKKFLKIMFSYNNKELIINETVPNRFSPKSPDKAHLNLHINSLELGDSAVYFCASSQDWRVGELFFGEGSRLTVL.

The chain recombines TRBV3-1 with TRBJ1-6; D not certain. This CDR3 region has 20 residues. Trimming removed 3 bases from V and 1 base from J, with 22 bases in between. Germline-derived CDR1 and CDR2 are LGHDT and YNNKEL (reference sequence). CDR3 protein: CASSHSDALLRRSYNSPLHF. Here the CDR3 DNA reads TGTGCCAGCAGCCACTCGGACGCCCTACTAAGGAGGTCCTATAATTCACCCCTCCACTTT.

The chain joins TRBV20-1 to TRBJ2-7; 10 nucleotides agree with TRBD2. Germline-derived CDR1 and CDR2 are DFQATT and SNEGSKA (reference sequence). The CDR3 consists of 14 residues. Trimming at V came to 5 bases and at J to 1 base, leaving 5 bases not matched to a gene. DNA of the CDR3: TGCAGTGCTCTGCGACTAGCGGGTTCCTACGAGCAGTACTTC. It is translated as CSALRLAGSYEQYF.

This clonotype was counted a few times. The genes are TRBV6-5 and TRBJ1-2, with D unresolved. Trimming took off 0 bases at V and 2 bases at J, with 7 bases between the two ends. Germline CDR1 MNHEY, CDR2 SVGAGI. There are 14 residues in the CDR3. This CDR3 is CASSYSNANYGYTF. CDR3 coding DNA: TGTGCCAGCAGTTACTCGAACGCAAACTATGGCTACACCTTC.

This clonotype was recorded many times. The J gene is TRBJ1-2, the V gene TRBV6-1; 8 bases are shared with TRBD1. V was clipped by 11 bases and J by 0 bases; unmatched bases: 8. The length of the CDR3 is 14 residues. Germline V gene sequence: CDR1 MNHNS, CDR2 SASEGT. The DNA of the CDR3 is TGTGCCTGCCAAATACAGGGGGCTAACTATGGCTACACCTTC. Amino acids: CACQIQGANYGYTF.